Detailed here is one TCR beta chain. The data were obtained in a study of control samples from healthy donors and cancer patients. The CDR3 consists of 17 residues. Germline assignment: CDR1 SGHNT and CDR2 YYREEE (reference sequence). With V trimmed by 4 bases and J by 0 bases, 7 bases remained unmatched. The repertoire was sequenced with immunoSEQ multiplex PCR; TCRdb's copy has only in-frame clones and lacks some. This table has some 30,000 clones, about 85% appearing once. Sequenced sample: formalin-fixed, paraffin-embedded tissue. The genes are TRBV5-4 and TRBJ2-1, with 10 bases fitting TRBD2. This clonotype originated in a female donor with melanoma. The CDR3 DNA reads as TGTGCCAGCAGCGCGTCCACTAGCGGGATCTCCTACAATGAGCAGTTCTTC. Protein product: CASSASTSGISYNEQFF.